The source of this T cell receptor (beta chain) is a study of shared clonotypes between healthy human individuals. Whole-study context: CD4 naive and memory got three plates each, CD8 naive two, CD8 memory one.

The ends lost 7 bases at V and 7 bases at J; junction bases unmatched: 18. The CDR3 sequence is 19 residues long. CDR1 is LNHDA, CDR2 SQIVND, per germline (reference sequence). As regards this clone: Antigen: not known.

Overall study results and limits: When compared with the clonotypes that were shared by all four sorted-subset donors, the non-shared clonotypes turned out to have lower generation probabilities. Naive subsets generally exceeded memory subsets in estimated richness.

Methods used by the authors: From ImmunoSEQ came sequences covering only the junction and carrying no quality scores, so filtering differed. Some clones are missing from TCRdb's copy, which holds only in-frame ones; the method was immunoSEQ multiplex PCR. V, J and clone size are those of that table, while D and trimming were read from the DNA. The sample contains about 2.4 million clones, over 85% of which appear only once. Sequencing used naive CD4+ T cells from PBMCs. Indicated subset: CD45RA+ positively selected. This sequence originates from a man between 18 and 29 years old in good health. Some clones in this sample may be carry-over from other donors' samples. The genes are TRBV19 and TRBJ2-2, with 13 nucleotides matching TRBD2. DNA of the CDR3: TGTGCCAGTACCCACCGACCACCGGGGGGGACTAGCGGGGTCGGGGAGCTGTTTTTT. Protein product: CASTHRPPGGTSGVGELFF.